This TCR beta chain emerged from a study of CD8+ T cells in alopecia areata. RNA extraction was followed by reverse transcription into cDNA, which acted as the sequencing template. Clones were sequenced by immunoSEQ multiplex PCR, and TCRdb holds only the in-frame ones, with some missing. The sample lists about 250,000 clones, less than 80% seen once, with under 1.5% in the top ten. Deletions cut 4 bases from V and 4 bases from J, with 16 bases between. The CDR3 is made up of 15 amino acids. Germline assignment: CDR1 GTSNPN and CDR2 SVGIG (reference sequence). This receptor was taken from a human donor with alopecia areata. This chain links TRBV30 with TRBJ2-2; possibly TRBD1 or TRBD2 for D (5 bases each). Sequencing was performed on CD4+ T cells sorted from blood, taken at week 0. The CDR3 loop is CAWTPGQPGTGELFF. The CDR3 DNA is TGTGCCTGGACCCCGGGGCAGCCGGGCACCGGGGAGCTGTTTTTT.